Presented here are 4 T cell receptor beta chains from one specimen sequenced in a study of CD8 T cells in Susac syndrome. The RNA, about 0.5 to 1 ug, was put through reverse transcription using random hexamers. One entry per CDR3 protein, called by TCRdb with MiXCR from the immunoSEQ multiplex PCR reads. The sample lists about 240,000 distinct CDR3 sequences, about 96% occurring once. The sequenced sample consisted of CD4+ T cells from PBMCs. The receptors here all came from a human donor with Susac syndrome.

The gene calls are TRBV6-5 and TRBJ2-7, with 8 positions matching TRBD1. Germline V lookup: CDR1 MNHEY, CDR2 SVGAGI. J gave up 1 base and V 10 bases, and 9 bases lay outside the gene matches. The CDR3 length is 14 residues. The CDR3, as DNA: TGTGCCACCCGGACCGGGACAGGTTCCTACGAGCAGTACTTC. Its protein is CATRTGTGSYEQYF.

J is TRBJ2-4 and V is TRBV2; no definite D call. Germline CDR1 and CDR2: SNHLY and FYNNEI. The CDR3 is 13 amino acids. V was pared by 4 bases and J by 9 bases, with 13 bases between. CDR3 sequence reads: CASSGTVATIQYF. The DNA for the CDR3 is TGTGCCAGCAGTGGGACCGTAGCAACCATTCAGTACTTC.

This chain links TRBV12-5 with TRBJ2-1; TRBD1 agrees at 9 bases. Unmatched junction bases numbered 4, after V lost 4 bases and J lost 3 bases. The CDR3 contains 15 residues. Germline lookup yields CDR1 LGHNT and CDR2 FRNRAP. This CDR3 is CASGSGQGFYNEQFF. For the CDR3, the DNA is TGTGCTAGTGGTTCAGGACAGGGGTTCTACAATGAGCAGTTCTTC.

J is TRBJ2-6 and V is TRBV29-1; perhaps TRBD2 as D (5 bases). V lost 4 bases and J 0 bases, leaving 7 bases between the germline ends. The CDR3 spans 14 residues. Germline CDR1 reads SQVTM; CDR2 reads ANQGSEA. The CDR3 sequence is CSVAGNSGANVLTF. CDR3 nucleotides: TGCAGCGTTGCGGGGAACTCTGGGGCCAACGTCCTGACTTTC.